The clone carrying this TCR beta chain was seen ten or more times. Its antigen is not known. The sample comes from a study of blood T cells in healthy people across ages. The V gene's germline CDR1 is LGHNA and CDR2 YSLEER. V gave up 5 bases and J gave up 1 base; unmatched junction bases: 10. CDR3 length: 16 residues. Using a J-beta primer mix together with a sample-barcoded 5' primer, a second PCR was run for about 7 to 12 cycles. Each cDNA was tagged by a template-switch adaptor containing 12 random nucleotides. TCRdb reprocessed the 5' RACE reads via MiXCR and lists one record per CDR3 protein. The table includes 1.5 million to 2 million distinct CDR3 sequences, roughly 27% detected once. Broader study findings: When one million T cells were used, diversity estimates were thought to be underestimates.

Peripheral blood samples of roughly 9.8 milliliters were drawn from each donor. The extraction recovered at least 5.5 micrograms of total RNA per sample. The genes are TRBV4-3 and TRBJ2-7; the match to TRBD2 covers 8 bases. This TCR was recovered from a woman aged 25 to 39 in good health. The sequencing sample was made of blood. This chain's CDR3 is CASSTGSSGGSYEQYF. CDR3 DNA sequence: TGCGCCAGCAGCACCGGGTCCAGCGGGGGATCCTACGAGCAGTACTTC.